The rows below give T cell receptor beta chains drawn from one sample of a study of blood T cell repertoires in COVID-19. Some clones are missing from TCRdb's copy, which holds only in-frame ones; the method was immunoSEQ multiplex PCR. Seen here are over 85,000 clones, roughly 87% observed once, and the top ten hold approximately 5%. Sequencing was performed on peripheral blood. The source of these receptors is a human donor in a cohort sampled during active COVID-19. Each CDR3 is given with its conserved first and last residue. The order of the fields is J gene, V gene, CDR3 length, clone size, D gene, CDR3 protein, CDR3 DNA. D genes are given only for firm matches. Clone sizes are given selectively: once, few, many, or a class where the clone is expanded.

TRBJ2-2,TRBV7-2,15,NA,TRBD2,CASSFSGLAAGELFF,TGTGCCAGCAGCTTCTCGGGACTAGCCGCCGGGGAGCTGTTTTTT
TRBJ2-7,TRBV10-3,14,NA,TRBD1,CAISPGQGAYEQYF,TGTGCCATCAGCCCGGGACAGGGAGCCTACGAGCAGTACTTC
TRBJ1-5,TRBV19,13,NA,NA,CASSIGGVQPQHF,TGTGCCAGTAGTATAGGGGGGGTTCAGCCCCAGCATTTT
TRBJ1-2,TRBV7-9,15,NA,TRBD1,CASSGRRGRAYGYTF,TGTGCCAGCAGCGGGCGCAGGGGGCGCGCCTATGGCTACACCTTC
TRBJ2-7,TRBV7-3,14,NA,TRBD1,CASSVGQGFAEQYF,TGTGCCAGCAGCGTGGGACAGGGTTTCGCCGAGCAGTACTTC
TRBJ2-1,TRBV19,15,NA,TRBD2,CASTPKPGGIYEQFF,TGTGCCAGTACCCCGAAACCGGGAGGGATTTATGAGCAGTTCTTC
TRBJ2-1,TRBV9,21,NA,NA,CASSVAGDSPRTTSSYNEQFF,TGTGCCAGCAGCGTAGCGGGGGACTCACCCAGAACAACGAGCTCCTACAATGAGCAGTTCTTC
TRBJ1-5,TRBV14,12,NA,NA,CASSLQGQPQHF,TGTGCCAGCAGCTTACAGGGTCAGCCCCAGCATTTT
TRBJ1-1,TRBV4-3,15,NA,TRBD1,CASSQRTGLNTEAFF,TGCGCCAGCAGCCAAAGGACAGGTTTGAACACTGAAGCTTTCTTT
TRBJ2-3,TRBV11-1,16,NA,TRBD2,CASSLFGLAAGDTQYF,TGTGCCAGCAGCTTATTCGGACTAGCGGCGGGGGATACGCAGTATTTT
TRBJ2-7,TRBV28,13,NA,TRBD1,CASSGTGLGEQYF,TGTGCCAGCAGTGGGACAGGTTTGGGCGAGCAGTACTTC
TRBJ2-1,TRBV29-1,12,NA,NA,CSVDRGGSEQFF,TGCAGCGTTGACAGGGGTGGCAGTGAGCAGTTCTTC
TRBJ1-1,TRBV2,14,NA,NA,CASKLLPGDTEAFF,TGTGCCAGCAAGTTGCTCCCGGGGGACACTGAAGCTTTCTTT
TRBJ1-1,TRBV11-1,16,NA,NA,CASSRPGNRGGTEAFF,TGTGCCAGCAGCCGACCCGGGAATAGGGGGGGGACTGAAGCTTTCTTT
TRBJ2-1,TRBV19,16,NA,NA,CAISRTIPGRDNEQFF,TGTGCCATTTCTCGGACTATCCCTGGTAGGGACAATGAGCAGTTCTTC
TRBJ2-1,TRBV5-6,14,NA,TRBD1,CASTLGTGRNEQFF,TGTGCCAGCACCTTGGGGACAGGGCGCAATGAGCAGTTCTTC
TRBJ2-2,TRBV28,17,NA,TRBD2,CASSELRTSGPTGELFF,TGTGCCAGCAGTGAATTGAGGACTAGCGGACCCACCGGGGAGCTGTTTTTT
TRBJ1-5,TRBV29-1,13,NA,NA,CSAAGSGNQPQHF,TGCAGCGCCGCAGGGTCGGGCAATCAGCCCCAGCATTTT
TRBJ1-6,TRBV28,15,once,NA,CASSPSRLYNSPLHF,TGTGCCAGCAGTCCCTCGAGATTGTATAATTCACCCCTCCACTTT
TRBJ1-3,TRBV14,16,NA,NA,CASSQDPTGSGNTIYF,TGTGCCAGCAGCCAAGATCCAACAGGCTCTGGAAACACCATATATTTT
TRBJ2-4,TRBV5-5,14,NA,NA,CASQGQLAKNIQYF,TGTGCCAGCCAGGGACAACTAGCCAAAAACATTCAGTACTTC
TRBJ1-5,TRBV6-5,14,NA,TRBD1,CASRTTGRNQPQHF,TGTGCCAGCAGAACGACAGGGAGGAATCAGCCCCAGCATTTT
TRBJ2-7,TRBV10-3,15,NA,TRBD1,CAISEAYLQGSAQYF,TGTGCCATCAGTGAGGCATACCTACAGGGGAGCGCGCAGTACTTC
TRBJ1-2,TRBV5-1,14,NA,TRBD1,CASSTPGQAGGYTF,TGCGCCAGCAGCACCCCGGGACAGGCGGGTGGCTACACCTTC
TRBJ1-5,TRBV10-3,14,once,NA,CAIRADSRNQPQHF,TGTGCCATCAGAGCGGACAGCCGCAATCAGCCCCAGCATTTT
TRBJ2-1,TRBV28,16,NA,NA,CASTRPGGNLNNEQFF,TGTGCCAGCACGCGACCAGGCGGGAACCTTAACAATGAGCAGTTCTTC
TRBJ2-7,TRBV14,15,NA,NA,CASSLGPGLAYEQYF,TGTGCCAGCAGCCTAGGGCCGGGACTCGCCTACGAGCAGTACTTC
TRBJ1-5,TRBV18,14,NA,NA,CASSPPGAGQPQHF,TGTGCCAGCTCACCCCCAGGGGCCGGTCAGCCCCAGCATTTT
TRBJ2-1,TRBV9,15,NA,TRBD2,CASSQRDRLNNEQFF,TGTGCCAGCAGCCAGCGGGATCGTCTCAACAATGAGCAGTTCTTC
TRBJ2-3,TRBV27,16,few,TRBD2,CASSLWRGASTDTQYF,TGTGCCAGCAGTTTATGGCGGGGGGCGAGCACAGATACGCAGTATTTT
TRBJ2-5,TRBV10-3,15,NA,NA,CAISGGGSHQETQYF,TGTGCCATCAGTGGGGGGGGCAGCCACCAAGAGACCCAGTACTTC
TRBJ1-2,TRBV5-1,13,NA,NA,CASSLDRSDGYTF,TGCGCCAGCAGCTTGGACAGATCGGATGGCTACACCTTC
TRBJ2-7,TRBV11-2,15,NA,TRBD2,CASSFDLAGGREQYF,TGTGCCAGCAGCTTCGACCTAGCGGGAGGGCGCGAGCAGTACTTC
TRBJ2-3,TRBV5-4,16,NA,TRBD2,CASSPYWRGGTDTQYF,TGTGCCAGCAGCCCCTATTGGAGGGGAGGGACAGATACGCAGTATTTT
TRBJ1-4,TRBV2,14,once,NA,CASSPDSQGEKLFF,TGTGCCAGCAGTCCCGACAGCCAGGGGGAAAAACTGTTTTTT
TRBJ1-4,TRBV15,15,NA,TRBD1,CATSSRWDRGEKLFF,TGTGCCACCAGCAGCCGGTGGGACAGGGGTGAAAAACTGTTTTTT
TRBJ1-5,TRBV30,16,NA,NA,CACGACGEYSNQPQHF,TGTGCCTGTGGGGCGTGCGGGGAATACTCCAATCAGCCCCAGCATTTT
TRBJ2-5,TRBV4-2,16,NA,TRBD2,CASSEGTSGRQETQYF,TGTGCCAGCAGCGAAGGGACTAGCGGGAGGCAAGAGACCCAGTACTTC
TRBJ2-7,TRBV20-1,15,NA,TRBD1,CSASWGQGVPYEQYF,TGCAGTGCCAGTTGGGGACAGGGGGTCCCCTACGAGCAGTACTTC
TRBJ2-1,TRBV4-2,18,few,TRBD2,CASSQEPATSGVGNEQFF,TGTGCCAGCAGCCAAGAACCTGCAACTAGCGGGGTGGGGAATGAGCAGTTCTTC
TRBJ2-2,TRBV5-5,16,NA,TRBD1,CASSTPGQGRTGELFF,TGTGCCAGCAGTACACCGGGACAGGGTCGGACCGGGGAGCTGTTTTTT
TRBJ2-3,TRBV7-3,14,NA,TRBD2,CASSLAGPTDTQYF,TGTGCCAGCAGTCTAGCGGGGCCCACAGATACGCAGTATTTT